The text below deals with one T cell receptor (beta chain). Germline values: CDR1 SNHLY, CDR2 FYNNEI. The CDR3 runs to 17 residues. The ends were cut back, 6 bases at V and 2 bases at J, with 17 bases in the middle. These data originate in a study of blood T cell repertoires in COVID-19. Overall study: The United States, Italy and Spain were the sources of the acute and convalescent COVID-19 samples. Nucleic acid was either cDNA or gDNA, and it came from T cells, B-cell-depleted T cells, or PBMCs.

The table came from immunoSEQ multiplex PCR; TCRdb's copy has only in-frame clones and leaves some out. This table has approximately 220,000 clones, about four fifths appearing once. Specimen: PBMCs or T cells enriched from blood (not recorded which). V is TRBV2 and J is TRBJ1-6; D is possibly TRBD1 (6 bases). The TCR was taken from a woman aged 50 to 60 who had been exposed to COVID-19. In DNA form, the CDR3 reads TGTGCCAGCAGCCGTGACAGGCCTTCTACCTATAATTCACCCCTCCACTTT. Its protein product is CASSRDRPSTYNSPLHF.